This T cell receptor beta chain stems from a study of cytomegalovirus exposure and HLA in healthy donors. The length of the CDR3 is 15 residues. Germline V gives CDR1 MNHNY, CDR2 SVGAGI (reference sequence). The V end was cut by 0 bases, the J end by 6 bases, with 12 bases between. Primers for the PCR totalled 60 Vbeta and 13 Jbeta. TCRdb's copy holds only in-frame clones and misses some; the assay was immunoSEQ multiplex PCR. The sample includes under 200,000 clones, about 84% of them seen just once. The source material was PBMCs. The J gene is TRBJ1-5, the V gene TRBV6-6; possibly TRBD1 for D (5 bases). The clonotype comes from a woman in her twenties or thirties in good health and CMV-seropositive. CDR3 nucleotide sequence: TGTGCCAGCAGTTACTCGTTGGCAGGGCTTCAGCCCCAGCATTTT. Protein: CASSYSLAGLQPQHF.